This record concerns one TCR beta chain sequence. Donors were healthy Caucasian individuals from Russia aged about 6 to 95. This sample is drawn from a study of blood T cells in healthy people across ages. Trimming took off 0 bases at V and 4 bases at J, with 18 bases between the two ends. This CDR3 is 17 amino acids long. CDR1 is LGHNA and CDR2 is YSLEER in the germline V gene. The use of a sample-barcoded 5' primer and a J-beta primer mix characterized a second PCR of roughly 6 to 11 cycles. Each CDR3 protein gets one entry after TCRdb re-called the 5' RACE reads with MiXCR. The sample comprises about 800,000 distinct CDR3 sequences, approximately 25% of which are singletons, and 3% to 4.5% rests with the top ten. A further study also used this sample, focusing on T cells of mothers and their children.

The rearrangement joins TRBV4-3 to TRBJ2-5, with D perhaps matching TRBD1 or TRBD2 (5 bases each). This TCR derives from a boy under 18 in good health. Sequencing was performed on blood. DNA of the CDR3: TGCGCCAGCAGCCAAGACCTTCCCGGGGCGGCGGGAGAGACCCAGTACTTC. Its protein product is CASSQDLPGAAGETQYF.